This T cell receptor beta chain appears in the sequencing data of a study of T-cell reconstitution after alpha-beta-depleted transplantation in children. The CDR3 extends over 15 amino acids. V lost 1 base to trimming and J lost 4 bases, with 15 bases between them. CDR1 and CDR2 from the germline V gene are SGHRS and YFSETQ. Regarding the study as a whole: There were some patients whose high TCRbeta diversity at day 60 came from surviving recipient T cells and thymic progenitors. Two months or so post-transplant, alpha-beta T cells reportedly derived from several hundred expanded graft clones. At one year after transplant, newly produced T cells mostly accounted for T-cell counts and diversity.

During its preparation, the TCRbeta library received unique molecular identifiers. TCRdb reanalysed the PCR reads using MiXCR and keeps one entry per CDR3 protein. The sample records about 830,000 distinct CDR3 sequences, roughly 15% being singletons. This clonotype has just a few counts. What it binds is unknown. This clonotype originated in a male patient under 18 who had a stem cell transplant for acute lymphoblastic leukemia, so the T cells may come from the graft donor. The sequences come from PBMCs, mostly from graft donor cells, collected 360 days after TCRalphabeta/CD19-depleted stem cell transplant. The chain links TRBV5-1 to TRBJ2-7, with D possibly TRBD2 on 6 matching bases. The CDR3 here is CASSLSGSAIYEQYF. The CDR3 nucleotides read TGCGCCAGCAGCTTGTCCGGGAGTGCAATATACGAGCAGTACTTC.